The present T cell receptor beta chain was sequenced within a study of early T cells in non-severe SARS-CoV-2 infection. The study, taken as a whole, reports: Matching against VDJdb likely underestimated virus-specific expansions, favoring anti-spike CD8.

V lost 5 bases to trimming and J lost 6 bases, with 12 bases between them. This CDR3 spans 13 amino acids. TCRdb re-derived calls from the 5' RACE reads in MiXCR, one entry per CDR3 protein. The sample has over 60,000 distinct CDR3 sequences, about 12% seen once; the top ten hold more than 3.5%. On this clonotype itself: The antigen remains unidentified.

The V gene is TRBV12-3 or TRBV12-4, the J gene TRBJ2-3; D is ambiguous. This TCR was sampled from an adult who was a healthcare worker with PCR-confirmed SARS-CoV-2 infection or an uninfected control (not recorded which). The sequenced sample was whole blood. The CDR3 protein is CASSRTAPDTQYF. In DNA form, the CDR3 reads TGTGCCAGCAGTCGAACCGCGCCCGATACGCAGTATTTT.